This T cell receptor (beta chain) appears in the sequencing data of a study of relationships among human T cell subsets. Study-level findings and limits: The seven subsets showed no significant differences in gene usage or CDR3 length.

From mRNA, alpha and beta CDR3 regions were amplified using semiquantitative ARM-PCR. In ARM-PCR, communal superprimers followed tagged nested gene-specific primers for exponential amplification. TCRdb reanalysed the multiplex PCR reads using MiXCR and keeps one entry per CDR3 protein. This sample has roughly 2,800 distinct CDR3 sequences, with about 80% found just once. V lost 2 bases and J 8 bases, leaving 16 bases between the germline ends. Germline V gene sequence: CDR1 SGHNT, CDR2 YYREEE (reference sequence). The CDR3 sequence is 14 residues long. Remarks on this clonotype: Its antigen is undetermined.

The sample comprised total T cells sorted from blood. This rearrangement joins TRBV5-4 to TRBJ1-2; D possibly corresponds to TRBD1 (6 bases). This TCR came from a middle-aged man in good health. The CDR3 sequence: CASSLPGALEGYTF. The CDR3 DNA reads as TGTGCCAGCAGCTTACCGGGGGCGCTGGAAGGCTACACCTTC. Full variable domain (missing parts from reference TRBV5-4 and TRBJ1-2): ETGVTQSPTHLIKTRGQQVTLRCSSQSGHNTVSWYQQALGQGPQFIFQYYREEENGRGNFPPRFSGLQFPNYSSELNVNALELDDSALYLCASSLPGALEGYTFGSGTRLTVV.